A single sample is the source of the 23 T cell receptor beta chains below, sequenced in a study of CXCR3-negative and CXCR3-positive naive CD8 T cells. Libraries were UMI-labeled 5' RACE TRB cDNA. TCRdb re-called the 5' RACE reads and gives one entry per CDR3 protein, without DNA. The repertoire shows 30,000 to 40,000 distinct CDR3 sequences; the top ten hold approximately 15%. Sequenced material: memory CD8+ T cells from blood. The receptors come from a human donor in good health. Some clones in this sample may be carry-over from other donors' samples.

The V gene is TRBV5-4, the J gene TRBJ2-1. The germline V gene encodes CDR1 SGHNT and CDR2 YYREEE (reference sequence). This CDR3 spans 13 amino acids. The CDR3 spells CASSLAGFHEQFF.

The gene calls are TRBV20-1 and TRBJ1-1; no DNA is available, so the TRBD1 call from TCRdb remains unchecked. There are 13 residues in the CDR3. In germline, CDR1 is DFQATT, CDR2 SNEGSKA (reference sequence). The CDR3 here is CSAQEQGRTEAFF.

The chain combines TRBV12-3 or TRBV12-4 with TRBJ1-2; TCRdb designates TRBD1, a call that cannot be tested without DNA. The CDR3 has 13 residues. CDR3 region: CASSSGQGHGYTF.

The V call is TRBV21-1, the J call TRBJ2-7; TCRdb's D call, TRBD1, is unchecked because there is no DNA. TRBV21-1 is classified as a pseudogene. This CDR3 is 16 amino acids long. The CDR3 spells CAKSRARWAPPHEQYF.

This sequence joins TRBV11-2 and TRBJ2-7. Germline lookup yields CDR1 SGHAT and CDR2 FQNNGV. The CDR3 totals 14 residues. The CDR3 spells CASSWAGEYYEQYF. The entire variable domain, with the rest obtained from reference TRBV11-2 and TRBJ2-7, is as follows: EAGVAQSPRYKIIEKRQSVAFWCNPISGHATLYWYQQILGQGPKLLIQFQNNGVVDDSQLPKDRFSAERLKGVDSTLKIQPAKLEDSAVYLCASSWAGEYYEQYFGPGTRLTVT.

This chain uses TRBV7-2 with TRBJ2-2; the D call of TRBD2 rests on TCRdb alone, since no DNA is present to check it. The V gene's germline CDR1 is SGHTA and CDR2 FQGNSA. The CDR3 has 19 amino acids. CDR3 sequence: CASSSAPSGKWDGTGELFF.

The V call is TRBV29-1, the J call TRBJ2-7; TCRdb picks TRBD1, but there is no DNA to check that call. The CDR3 runs to 13 residues. The germline V gene has CDR1 SQVTM and CDR2 ANQGSEA. This chain's CDR3 is CSVEDGGHPEQYF.

The rearrangement uses TRBV7-9 and TRBJ1-1; TCRdb proposes TRBD1, but this gene call is untestable without DNA. The germline gives CDR1 SEHNR, CDR2 FQNEAQ (reference sequence). This CDR3 spans 13 amino acids. The CDR3 protein is CASSLVGQPLAFF.

The gene calls are TRBV6-2 or TRBV6-3 and TRBJ2-7. CDR1 and CDR2 (germline): MNHEY, SVGEGT. This CDR3 spans 13 amino acids. The CDR3 sequence: CASSYGGTYEQYF.

This chain uses TRBV29-1 with TRBJ2-5; lacking DNA, the TRBD1 call made by TCRdb goes unchecked. CDR3 length: 16 amino acids. CDR1 is SQVTM, CDR2 ANQGSEA, per germline. CDR3 region: CSVEDGAGGEWETQYF.

The CDR3 sequence is CASSPRQGPSATNEKLFF. The V and J genes are TRBV13 and TRBJ1-4; the D call from TCRdb, TRBD1, cannot be confirmed without DNA. This CDR3 region has 18 residues. Germline V gives CDR1 PRHDT, CDR2 FYEKMQ (reference sequence).

The rearrangement uses TRBV4-1 and TRBJ2-2; TCRdb selects TRBD2, and the lack of DNA leaves this call unchecked. From germline, CDR1 is MGHRA and CDR2 YSYEKL. This CDR3 region has 13 residues. This CDR3 is CASSQGGSGELFF.

The rearrangement uses TRBV20-1 and TRBJ2-7. Germline CDR1 DFQATT, CDR2 SNEGSKA (reference sequence). CDR3 length: 14 amino acids. This chain's CDR3 is CSARDLADSYEQYF.

The rearrangement links TRBV4-3 to TRBJ2-6. The CDR3 is 15 residues long. Germline CDR1 and CDR2: LGHNA and YSLEER. The CDR3 sequence: CASSPNYSGANVLTF.

The V gene is TRBV7-6, the J gene TRBJ2-7. Germline lookup yields CDR1 SGHVS and CDR2 FNYEAQ. CDR3 length equals 12 residues. The CDR3 loop reads CASSLNLDEQYF.

The chain recombines TRBV9 with TRBJ2-2; the D call of TRBD2 rests on TCRdb alone, since no DNA is present to check it. Germline loops: CDR1 SGDLS, CDR2 YYNGEE. This CDR3 comprises 18 residues. The CDR3 protein is CASSVVQSTSGGTGELFF.

The rearrangement links TRBV28 to TRBJ2-3; TCRdb returns TRBD1, unconfirmable since there is no DNA. Germline V gene data show CDR1 as MDHEN and CDR2 as SYDVKM. This CDR3 has 16 amino acids. The CDR3 spells CASRYSTEDSTDTQYF.

V and J are TRBV7-9 and TRBJ1-5. The CDR3 runs 14 residues. The germline gives CDR1 SEHNR, CDR2 FQNEAQ (reference sequence). The CDR3 loop is CASSEPGLNQPQHF.

The chain carries TRBV7-3 and TRBJ2-1; the TCRdb call, TRBD2, lacks DNA for checking. Germline V gene data show CDR1 as SGHTA and CDR2 as FQGTGA. This CDR3 is built from 16 residues. CDR3 loop: CASSLTSGYTYNEQFF.

V and J are TRBV5-1 and TRBJ2-3. This CDR3 comprises 12 residues. Germline assignment: CDR1 SGHRS and CDR2 YFSETQ. The CDR3 is CASSLGVDTQYF.

This clonotype is identified as medium-sized from frequency. The chain is built from TRBV20-1 and TRBJ1-1; with no DNA, the TCRdb D assignment of TRBD1 cannot be verified. The CDR3 spans 15 residues. The germline V gene has CDR1 DFQATT and CDR2 SNEGSKA (reference sequence). The CDR3 region is CSARDIGRSNTEAFF.

The chain links TRBV15 to TRBJ2-2; TCRdb's D call, TRBD1, is unchecked because there is no DNA. The CDR3 consists of 15 residues. In germline, CDR1 is LNHNV, CDR2 YYDKDF (reference sequence). CDR3 sequence: CATSSGTGITGELFF.

The rearrangement joins TRBV21-1 to TRBJ1-5; the D call of TRBD1 rests on TCRdb alone, since no DNA is present to check it. TRBV21-1 is annotated as a pseudogene. The CDR3 runs 18 residues. CDR3 region: CASSVRDSPPYSNQPQHF.